Reported below is one T cell receptor beta chain. Its antigen is still unknown. The sample belongs to a study of cytomegalovirus exposure and HLA in healthy donors. Findings and caveats of the study: Sequencing depth roughly uniform across donors was assumed in presence/absence analyses.

PCR used 60 Vbeta primers and 13 Jbeta primers. Method: immunoSEQ multiplex PCR; TCRdb's copy keeps in-frame clones and lacks some. In the table there are about 120,000 clones, approximately 74% of which are singletons. Germline V gene data show CDR1 as MDHEN and CDR2 as SYDVKM. This CDR3 has 13 residues. Between the trimmed V and J ends, which lost 5 bases and 2 bases, there was a span of 9 bases. The genes are TRBV28 and TRBJ1-2, with D hard to call. Sequencing was carried out using PBMCs. The sequence was collected from a male donor in good health and CMV-seronegative. CDR3 bases: TGTGCCAGCAGTGACGGACTAAACTATGGCTACACCTTC. It is translated as CASSDGLNYGYTF.